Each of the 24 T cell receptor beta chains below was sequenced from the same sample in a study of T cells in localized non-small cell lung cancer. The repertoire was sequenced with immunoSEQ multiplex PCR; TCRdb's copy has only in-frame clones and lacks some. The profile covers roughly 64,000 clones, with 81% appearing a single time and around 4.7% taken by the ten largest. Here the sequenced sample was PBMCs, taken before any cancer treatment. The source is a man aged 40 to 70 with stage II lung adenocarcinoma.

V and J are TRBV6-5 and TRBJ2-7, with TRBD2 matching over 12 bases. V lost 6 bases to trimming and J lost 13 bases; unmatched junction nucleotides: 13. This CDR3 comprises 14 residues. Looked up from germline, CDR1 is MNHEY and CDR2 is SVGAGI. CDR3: CASSPMGTSGSPYF. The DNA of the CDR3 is TGTGCCAGCAGCCCGATGGGGACTAGCGGGTCCCCCTACTTC.

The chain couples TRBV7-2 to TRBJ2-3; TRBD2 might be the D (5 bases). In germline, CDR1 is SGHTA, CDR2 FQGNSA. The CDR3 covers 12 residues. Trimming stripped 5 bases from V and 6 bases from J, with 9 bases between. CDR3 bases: TGTGCCAGCAGCCGGGATTCGGATACGCAGTATTTT. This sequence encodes CASSRDSDTQYF. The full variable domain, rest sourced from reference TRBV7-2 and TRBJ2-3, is GAGVSQSPSNKVTEKGKDVELRCDPISGHTALYWYRQSLGQGLEFLIYFQGNSAPDKSGLPSDRFSAERTGGSVSTLTIQRTQQEDSAVYLCASSRDSDTQYFGPGTRLTVL.

The CDR3 coding sequence is TGTGCCAGCAGTTCTAGCGGGACGATGAATACGCAGTATTTT. Translation: CASSSSGTMNTQYF. The chain carries TRBV6-5 and TRBJ2-3; TRBD2 aligns across 9 bases. V lost 4 bases, J lost 7 bases, and 6 bases stayed unmatched. CDR3 size: 14 residues. The germline V gene encodes CDR1 MNHEY and CDR2 SVGAGI.

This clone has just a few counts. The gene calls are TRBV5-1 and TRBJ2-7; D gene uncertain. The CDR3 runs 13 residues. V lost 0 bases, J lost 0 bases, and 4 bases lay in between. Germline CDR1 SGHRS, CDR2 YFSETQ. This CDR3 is CASSLGSSYEQYF. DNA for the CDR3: TGCGCCAGCAGCTTGGGGAGCTCCTACGAGCAGTACTTC.

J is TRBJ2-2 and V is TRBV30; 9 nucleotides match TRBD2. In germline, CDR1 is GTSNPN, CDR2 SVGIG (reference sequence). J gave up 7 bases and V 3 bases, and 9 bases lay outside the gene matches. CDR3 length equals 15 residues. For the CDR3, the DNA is TGTGCCTGGAGGCGGCTAGGCGGGAGGGGCGGGGAGCTGTTTTTT. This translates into CAWRRLGGRGGELFF.

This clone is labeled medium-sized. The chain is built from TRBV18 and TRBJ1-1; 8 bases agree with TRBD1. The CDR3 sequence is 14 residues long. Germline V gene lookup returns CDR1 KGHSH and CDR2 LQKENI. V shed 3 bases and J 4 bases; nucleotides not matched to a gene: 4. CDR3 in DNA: TGTGCCAGCTCACCGACTGACAGGGGCACTGAAGCTTTCTTT. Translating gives CASSPTDRGTEAFF.

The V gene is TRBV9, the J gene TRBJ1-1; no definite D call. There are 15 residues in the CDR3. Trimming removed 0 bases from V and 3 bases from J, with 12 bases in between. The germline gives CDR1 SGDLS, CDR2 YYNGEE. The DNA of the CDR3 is TGTGCCAGCAGCGTAGACAGTATCCAGGACACTGAAGCTTTCTTT. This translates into CASSVDSIQDTEAFF. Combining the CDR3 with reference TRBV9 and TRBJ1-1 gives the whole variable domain DSGVTQTPKHLITATGQRVTLRCSPRSGDLSVYWYQQSLDQGLQFLIQYYNGEERAKGNILERFSAQQFPDLHSELNLSSLELGDSALYFCASSVDSIQDTEAFFGQGTRLTVV.

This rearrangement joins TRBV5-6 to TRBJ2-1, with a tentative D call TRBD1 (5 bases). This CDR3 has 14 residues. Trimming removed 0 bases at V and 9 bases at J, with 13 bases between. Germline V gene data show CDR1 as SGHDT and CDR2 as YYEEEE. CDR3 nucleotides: TGTGCCAGCAGCTTGGGACAGCTTAAGGCTGAGCAGTTCTTC. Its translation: CASSLGQLKAEQFF.

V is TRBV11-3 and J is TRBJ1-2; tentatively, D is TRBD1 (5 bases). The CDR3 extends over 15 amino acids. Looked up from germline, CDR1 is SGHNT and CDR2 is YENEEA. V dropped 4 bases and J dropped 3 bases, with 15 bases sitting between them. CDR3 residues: CASSSPRQPYYGYTF. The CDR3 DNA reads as TGTGCCAGCAGCTCACCCCGACAGCCATACTATGGCTACACCTTC.

The CDR3 region has the DNA TGTGCCAGCAGCTTAGATCAGTACATACCCACTGAAGCTTTCTTT. It encodes CASSLDQYIPTEAFF. The chain is built from TRBV11-2 and TRBJ1-1, with D uncertain. The germline V and J ends were trimmed by 0 bases and 4 bases, with 12 bases remaining between them. This CDR3 has 15 residues. Germline assignment: CDR1 SGHAT and CDR2 FQNNGV. Combining the CDR3 with reference TRBV11-2 and TRBJ1-1 gives the whole variable domain EAGVAQSPRYKIIEKRQSVAFWCNPISGHATLYWYQQILGQGPKLLIQFQNNGVVDDSQLPKDRFSAERLKGVDSTLKIQPAKLEDSAVYLCASSLDQYIPTEAFFGQGTRLTVV.

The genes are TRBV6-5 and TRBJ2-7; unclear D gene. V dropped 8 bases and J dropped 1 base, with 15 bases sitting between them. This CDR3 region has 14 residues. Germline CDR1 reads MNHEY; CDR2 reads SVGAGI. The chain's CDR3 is CASALHWASYEQYF. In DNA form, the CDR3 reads TGTGCCAGCGCTCTTCACTGGGCATCCTACGAGCAGTACTTC.

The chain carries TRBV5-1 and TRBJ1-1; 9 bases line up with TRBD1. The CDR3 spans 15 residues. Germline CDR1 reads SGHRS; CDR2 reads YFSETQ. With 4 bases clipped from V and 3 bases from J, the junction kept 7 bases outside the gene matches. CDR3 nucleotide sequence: TGCGCCAGCAGCCCGGGGGGACAGGGAGACACTGAAGCTTTCTTT. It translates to CASSPGGQGDTEAFF.

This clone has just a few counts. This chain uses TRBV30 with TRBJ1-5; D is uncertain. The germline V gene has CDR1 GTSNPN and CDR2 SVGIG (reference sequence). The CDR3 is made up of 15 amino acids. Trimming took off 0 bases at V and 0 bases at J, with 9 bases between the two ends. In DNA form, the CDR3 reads TGTGCCTGGAGTGTTGGGCAGACTAGCAATCAGCCCCAGCATTTT. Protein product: CAWSVGQTSNQPQHF.

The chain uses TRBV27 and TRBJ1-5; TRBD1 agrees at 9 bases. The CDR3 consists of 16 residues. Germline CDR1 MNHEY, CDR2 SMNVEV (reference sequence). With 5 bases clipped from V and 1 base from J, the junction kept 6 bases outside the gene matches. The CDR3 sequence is CASSPQTGGSNQPQHF. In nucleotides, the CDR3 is TGTGCCAGCAGTCCACAGACAGGGGGAAGCAATCAGCCCCAGCATTTT.

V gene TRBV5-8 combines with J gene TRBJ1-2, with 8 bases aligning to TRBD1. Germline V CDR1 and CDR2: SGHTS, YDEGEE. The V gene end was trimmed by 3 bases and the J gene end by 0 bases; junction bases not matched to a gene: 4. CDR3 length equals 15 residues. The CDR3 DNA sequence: TGTGCCAGCAGCTCAGGACAGGGTGCTAACTATGGCTACACCTTC. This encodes CASSSGQGANYGYTF.

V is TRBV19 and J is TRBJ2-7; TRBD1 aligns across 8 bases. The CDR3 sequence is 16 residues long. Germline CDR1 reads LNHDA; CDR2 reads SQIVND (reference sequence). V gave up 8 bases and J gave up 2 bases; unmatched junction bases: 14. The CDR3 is CASSLLGTGYPYEQYF. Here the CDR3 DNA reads TGTGCCAGTTCCCTCCTCGGGACAGGCTACCCCTACGAGCAGTACTTC.

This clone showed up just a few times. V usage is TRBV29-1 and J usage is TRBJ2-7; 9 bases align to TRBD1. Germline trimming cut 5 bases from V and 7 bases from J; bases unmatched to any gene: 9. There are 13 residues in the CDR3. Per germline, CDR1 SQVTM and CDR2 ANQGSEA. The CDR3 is CSVTTGGSWEQYF. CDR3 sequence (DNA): TGCAGCGTTACGACAGGGGGGTCATGGGAGCAGTACTTC.

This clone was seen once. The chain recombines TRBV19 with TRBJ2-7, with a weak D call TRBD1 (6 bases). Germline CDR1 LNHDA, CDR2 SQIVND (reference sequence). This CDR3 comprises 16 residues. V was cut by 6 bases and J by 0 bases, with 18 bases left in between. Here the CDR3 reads CASSPVLDRSSYEQYF. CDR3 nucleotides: TGTGCCAGTAGCCCCGTGTTAGACAGGAGCTCCTACGAGCAGTACTTC.

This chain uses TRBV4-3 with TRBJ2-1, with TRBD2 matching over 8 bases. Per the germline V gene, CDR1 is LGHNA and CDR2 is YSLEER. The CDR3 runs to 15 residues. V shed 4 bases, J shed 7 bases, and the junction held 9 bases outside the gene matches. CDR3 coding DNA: TGCGCCAGCAGCCCTATAGCGGGATCAGAAAATGAGCAGTTCTTC. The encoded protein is CASSPIAGSENEQFF.

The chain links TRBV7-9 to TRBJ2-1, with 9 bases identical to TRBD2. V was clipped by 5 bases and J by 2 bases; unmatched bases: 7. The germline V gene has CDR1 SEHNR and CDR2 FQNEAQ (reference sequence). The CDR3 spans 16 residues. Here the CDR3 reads CASSERSGSPYNEQFF. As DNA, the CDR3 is TGTGCCAGCAGCGAGCGTAGCGGGAGTCCCTACAATGAGCAGTTCTTC.

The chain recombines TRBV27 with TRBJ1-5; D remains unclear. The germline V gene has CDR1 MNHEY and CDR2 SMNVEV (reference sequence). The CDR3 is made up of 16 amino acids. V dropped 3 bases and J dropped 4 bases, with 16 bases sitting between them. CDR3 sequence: CASSLAMVSPNQPQHF. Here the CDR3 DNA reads TGTGCCAGCAGTTTGGCGATGGTATCGCCTAATCAGCCCCAGCATTTT.

CDR3 in DNA: TGCGCCAGCAGCTTGGGACTAGCGGGTGGAACCTCCTACGAGCAGTACTTC. Residues: CASSLGLAGGTSYEQYF. The chain carries TRBV5-1 and TRBJ2-7; 10 nucleotides align to TRBD2. Trimming took 0 bases from V and 0 from J; bases not matched to a gene: 6. The germline CDR1 and CDR2 sequences are SGHRS and YFSETQ. The CDR3 is 17 amino acids.

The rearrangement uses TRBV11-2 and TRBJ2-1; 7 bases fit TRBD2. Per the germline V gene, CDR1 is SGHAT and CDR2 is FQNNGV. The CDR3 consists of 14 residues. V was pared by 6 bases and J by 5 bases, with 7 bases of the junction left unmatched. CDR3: CASRPPGTNNEQFF. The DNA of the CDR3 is TGTGCCAGCAGACCTCCCGGGACTAACAATGAGCAGTTCTTC. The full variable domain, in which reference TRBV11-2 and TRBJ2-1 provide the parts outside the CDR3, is EAGVAQSPRYKIIEKRQSVAFWCNPISGHATLYWYQQILGQGPKLLIQFQNNGVVDDSQLPKDRFSAERLKGVDSTLKIQPAKLEDSAVYLCASRPPGTNNEQFFGPGTRLTVL.

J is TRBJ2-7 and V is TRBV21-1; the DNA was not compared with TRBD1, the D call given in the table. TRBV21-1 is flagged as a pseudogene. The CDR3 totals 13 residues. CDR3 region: CASRAQGTYEQYF. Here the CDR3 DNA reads TGTGCCAGCAGGGCTCAGGGAACTTACGAGCAGTACTTC.